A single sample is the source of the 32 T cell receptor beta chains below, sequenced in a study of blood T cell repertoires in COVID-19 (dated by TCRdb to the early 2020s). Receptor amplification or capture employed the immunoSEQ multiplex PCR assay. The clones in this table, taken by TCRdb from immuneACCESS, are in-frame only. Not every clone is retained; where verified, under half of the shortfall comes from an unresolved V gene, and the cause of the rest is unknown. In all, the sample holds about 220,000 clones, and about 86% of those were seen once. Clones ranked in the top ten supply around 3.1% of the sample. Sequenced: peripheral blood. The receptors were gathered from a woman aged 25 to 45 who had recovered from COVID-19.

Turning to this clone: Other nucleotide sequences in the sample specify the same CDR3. CDR3 in amino acids: CASSLSSGANVLTF. Here the CDR3 DNA reads TGTGCCAGCAGCCTTAGCTCTGGGGCCAACGTCCTGACTTTC. The rearrangement links TRBV9 to TRBJ2-6; D is unclear. Germline V gives CDR1 SGDLS, CDR2 YYNGEE. Trimming took off 4 bases at V and 0 bases at J, with 5 bases between the two ends. CDR3 size: 14 residues.

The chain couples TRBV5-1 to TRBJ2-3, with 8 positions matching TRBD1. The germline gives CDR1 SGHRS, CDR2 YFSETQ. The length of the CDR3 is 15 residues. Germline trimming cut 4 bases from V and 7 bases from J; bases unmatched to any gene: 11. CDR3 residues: CASSMGQDGRNTQYF. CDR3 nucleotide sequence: TGCGCCAGCAGCATGGGACAGGATGGCAGAAATACGCAGTATTTT.

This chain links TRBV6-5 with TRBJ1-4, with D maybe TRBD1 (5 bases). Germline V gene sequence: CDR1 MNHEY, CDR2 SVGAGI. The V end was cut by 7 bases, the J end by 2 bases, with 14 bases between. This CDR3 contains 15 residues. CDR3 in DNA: TGTGCCAGCACCCAAACATACAGGACTAATGAAAAACTGTTTTTT. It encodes CASTQTYRTNEKLFF.

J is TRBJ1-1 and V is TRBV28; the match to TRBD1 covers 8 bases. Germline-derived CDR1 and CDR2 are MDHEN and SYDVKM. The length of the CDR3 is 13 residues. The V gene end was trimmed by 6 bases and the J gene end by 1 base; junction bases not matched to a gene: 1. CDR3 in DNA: TGTGCCAGCAGAGGGACAGGGAACACTGAAGCTTTCTTT. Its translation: CASRGTGNTEAFF.

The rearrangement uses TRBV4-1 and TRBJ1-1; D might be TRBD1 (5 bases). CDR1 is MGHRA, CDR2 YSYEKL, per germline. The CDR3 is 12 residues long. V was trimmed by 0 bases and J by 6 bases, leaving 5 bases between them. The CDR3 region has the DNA TGCGCCAGCAGCCAAGACAGGGCTGAAGCTTTCTTT. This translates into CASSQDRAEAFF.

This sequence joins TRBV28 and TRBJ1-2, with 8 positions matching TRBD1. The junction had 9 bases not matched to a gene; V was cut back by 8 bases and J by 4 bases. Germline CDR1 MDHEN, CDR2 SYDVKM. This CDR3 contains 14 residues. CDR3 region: CASGRLGQAYGYTF. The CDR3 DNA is TGTGCCAGCGGCCGCCTGGGACAGGCCTATGGCTACACCTTC.

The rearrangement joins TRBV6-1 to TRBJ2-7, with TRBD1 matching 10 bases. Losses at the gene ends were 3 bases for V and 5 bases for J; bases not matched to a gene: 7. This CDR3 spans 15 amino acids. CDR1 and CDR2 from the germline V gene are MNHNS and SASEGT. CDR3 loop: CASSERQGARNEQYF. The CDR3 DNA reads TGTGCCAGCAGTGAGCGACAGGGGGCGCGGAACGAGCAGTACTTC.

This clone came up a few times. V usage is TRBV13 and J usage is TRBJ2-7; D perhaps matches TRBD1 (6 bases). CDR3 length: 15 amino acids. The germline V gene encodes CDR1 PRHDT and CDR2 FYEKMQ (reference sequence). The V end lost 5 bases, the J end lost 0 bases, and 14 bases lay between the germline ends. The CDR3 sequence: CASSLGHPNSYEQYF. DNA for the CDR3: TGTGCCAGCAGCCTGGGACACCCGAACTCCTACGAGCAGTACTTC.

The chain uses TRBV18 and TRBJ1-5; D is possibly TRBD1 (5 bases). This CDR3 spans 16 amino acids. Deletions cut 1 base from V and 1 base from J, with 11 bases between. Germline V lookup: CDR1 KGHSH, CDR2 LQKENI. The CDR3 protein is CASSPQGVSSNQPQHF. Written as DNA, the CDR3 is TGTGCCAGCTCACCACAAGGGGTGTCGAGCAATCAGCCCCAGCATTTT.

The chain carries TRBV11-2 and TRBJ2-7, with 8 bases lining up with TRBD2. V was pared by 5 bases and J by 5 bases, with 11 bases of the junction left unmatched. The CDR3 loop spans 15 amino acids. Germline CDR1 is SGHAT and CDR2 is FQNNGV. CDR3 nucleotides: TGTGCCAGCAGCCCTTGGACTAGCCTCGCCAACGAGCAGTACTTC. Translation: CASSPWTSLANEQYF.

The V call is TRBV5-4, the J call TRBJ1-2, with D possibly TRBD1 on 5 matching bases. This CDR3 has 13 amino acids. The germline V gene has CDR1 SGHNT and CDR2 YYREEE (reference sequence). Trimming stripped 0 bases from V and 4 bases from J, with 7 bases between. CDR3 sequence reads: CASSLGQIYGYTF. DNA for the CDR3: TGTGCCAGCAGCTTGGGACAGATCTATGGCTACACCTTC.

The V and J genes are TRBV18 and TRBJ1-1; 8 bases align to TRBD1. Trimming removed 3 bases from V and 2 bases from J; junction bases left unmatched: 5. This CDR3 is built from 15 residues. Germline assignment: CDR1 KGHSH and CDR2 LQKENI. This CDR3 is CASSPQGAENTEAFF. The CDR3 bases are TGTGCCAGCTCACCGCAGGGGGCCGAAAACACTGAAGCTTTCTTT. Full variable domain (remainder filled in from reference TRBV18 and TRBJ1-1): NAGVMQNPRHLVRRRGQEARLRCSPMKGHSHVYWYRQLPEEGLKFMVYLQKENIIDESGMPKERFSAEFPKEGPSILRIQQVVRGDSAAYFCASSPQGAENTEAFFGQGTRLTVV.

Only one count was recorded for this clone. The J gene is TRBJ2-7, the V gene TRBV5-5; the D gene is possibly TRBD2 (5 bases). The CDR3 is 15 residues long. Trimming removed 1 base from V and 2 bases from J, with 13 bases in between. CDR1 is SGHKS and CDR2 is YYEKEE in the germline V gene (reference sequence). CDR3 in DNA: TGTGCCAGCAGCTTGAGCGGAAGACGCCCCTACGAGCAGTACTTC. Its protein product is CASSLSGRRPYEQYF. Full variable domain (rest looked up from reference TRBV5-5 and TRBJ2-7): DAGVTQSPTHLIKTRGQQVTLRCSPISGHKSVSWYQQVLGQGPQFIFQYYEKEERGRGNFPDRFSARQFPNYSSELNVNALLLGDSALYLCASSLSGRRPYEQYFGPGTRLTVT.

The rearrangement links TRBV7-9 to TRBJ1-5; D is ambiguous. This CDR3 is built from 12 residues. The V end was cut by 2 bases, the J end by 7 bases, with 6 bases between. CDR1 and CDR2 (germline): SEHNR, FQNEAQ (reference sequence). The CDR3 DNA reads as TGTGCCAGCAGCTTATTGGGCCAGCCCCAGCATTTT. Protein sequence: CASSLLGQPQHF.

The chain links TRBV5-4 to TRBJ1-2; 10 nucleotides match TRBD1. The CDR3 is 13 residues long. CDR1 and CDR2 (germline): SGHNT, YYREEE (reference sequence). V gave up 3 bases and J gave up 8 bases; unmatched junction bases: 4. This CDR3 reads CASSSDRGLGYTF. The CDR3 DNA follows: TGTGCCAGCAGCTCCGACAGGGGGCTAGGCTACACCTTC.

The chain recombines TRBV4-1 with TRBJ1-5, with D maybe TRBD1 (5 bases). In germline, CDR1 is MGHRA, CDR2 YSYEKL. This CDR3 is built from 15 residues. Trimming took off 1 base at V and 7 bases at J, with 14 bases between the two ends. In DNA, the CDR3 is TGCGCCAGCAGCCAAGCTCAGGGTAGTGGCCAGCCCCAGCATTTT. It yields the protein CASSQAQGSGQPQHF.

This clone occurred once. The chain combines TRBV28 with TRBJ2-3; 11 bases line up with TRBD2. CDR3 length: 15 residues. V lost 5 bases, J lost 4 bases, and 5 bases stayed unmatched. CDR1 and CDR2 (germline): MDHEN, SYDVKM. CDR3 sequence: CASSVLAGDADTQYF. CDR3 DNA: TGTGCCAGCAGTGTACTAGCGGGAGATGCAGATACGCAGTATTTT.

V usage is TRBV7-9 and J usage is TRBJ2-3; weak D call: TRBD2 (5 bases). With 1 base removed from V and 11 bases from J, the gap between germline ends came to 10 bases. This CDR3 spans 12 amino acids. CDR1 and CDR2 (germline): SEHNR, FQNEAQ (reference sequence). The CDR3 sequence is CASSLVRERQYF. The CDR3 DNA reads TGTGCCAGCAGCTTAGTACGGGAACGGCAGTATTTT.

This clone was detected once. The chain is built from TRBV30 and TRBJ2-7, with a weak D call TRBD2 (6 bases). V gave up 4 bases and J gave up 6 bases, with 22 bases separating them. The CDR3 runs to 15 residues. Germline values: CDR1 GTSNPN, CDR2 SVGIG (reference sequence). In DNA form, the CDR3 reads TGTGCCTGGACCCATTCCCCAGCGGGCGGAGGCGAGCAGTACTTC. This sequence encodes CAWTHSPAGGGEQYF. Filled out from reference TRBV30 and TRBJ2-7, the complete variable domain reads SQTIHQWPATLVQPVGSPLSLECTVEGTSNPNLYWYRQAAGRGLQLLFYSVGIGQISSEVPQNLSASRPQDRQFILSSKKLLLSDSGFYLCAWTHSPAGGGEQYFGPGTRLTVT.

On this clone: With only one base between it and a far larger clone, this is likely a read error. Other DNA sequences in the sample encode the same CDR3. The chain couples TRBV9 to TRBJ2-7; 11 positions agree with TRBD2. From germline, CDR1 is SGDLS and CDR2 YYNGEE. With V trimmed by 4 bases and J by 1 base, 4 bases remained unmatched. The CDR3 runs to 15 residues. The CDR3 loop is CASSPGTSGSYEQYF. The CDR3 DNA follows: TGTGCCAGCAGCCCCGGGACTAGCGGTTCCTACGAGCAGTACTTC.

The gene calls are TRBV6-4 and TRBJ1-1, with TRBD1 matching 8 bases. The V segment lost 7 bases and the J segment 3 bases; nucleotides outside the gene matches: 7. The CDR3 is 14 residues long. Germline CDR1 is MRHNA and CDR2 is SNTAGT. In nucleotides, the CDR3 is TGTGCCAGCAAGGGCGACAGGGGAGACACTGAAGCTTTCTTT. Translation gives CASKGDRGDTEAFF.

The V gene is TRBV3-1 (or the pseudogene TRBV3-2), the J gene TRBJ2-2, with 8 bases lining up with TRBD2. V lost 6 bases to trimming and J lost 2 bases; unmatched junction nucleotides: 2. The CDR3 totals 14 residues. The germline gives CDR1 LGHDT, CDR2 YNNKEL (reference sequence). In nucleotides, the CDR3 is TGTGCCAGCAGGCGGGAGGTCAACACCGGGGAGCTGTTTTTT. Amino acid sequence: CASRREVNTGELFF.

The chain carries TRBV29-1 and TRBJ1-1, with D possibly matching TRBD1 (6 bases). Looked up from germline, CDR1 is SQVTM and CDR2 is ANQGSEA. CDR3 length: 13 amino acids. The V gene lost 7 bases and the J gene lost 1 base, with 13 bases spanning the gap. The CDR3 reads CSDGGRGNTEAFF. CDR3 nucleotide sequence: TGCAGCGACGGGGGGCGAGGGAACACTGAAGCTTTCTTT.

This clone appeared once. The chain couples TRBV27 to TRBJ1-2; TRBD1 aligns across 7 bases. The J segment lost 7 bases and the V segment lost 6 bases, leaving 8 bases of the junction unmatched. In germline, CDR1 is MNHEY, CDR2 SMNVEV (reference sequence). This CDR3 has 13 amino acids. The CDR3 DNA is TGTGCCAGCAGAACGGGAGCAGGGGGTGGCTACACCTTC. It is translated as CASRTGAGGGYTF.

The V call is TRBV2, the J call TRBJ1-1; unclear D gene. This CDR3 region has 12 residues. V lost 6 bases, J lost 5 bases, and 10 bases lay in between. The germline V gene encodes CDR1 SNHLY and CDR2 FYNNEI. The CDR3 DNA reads TGTGCCAGCAGGAAGGAGGTGACTGAAGCTTTCTTT. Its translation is CASRKEVTEAFF.

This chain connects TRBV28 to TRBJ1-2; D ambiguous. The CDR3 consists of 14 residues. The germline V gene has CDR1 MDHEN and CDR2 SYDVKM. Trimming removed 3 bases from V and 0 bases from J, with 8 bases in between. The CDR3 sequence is CASSLPVANYGYTF. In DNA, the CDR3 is TGTGCCAGCAGTTTGCCGGTAGCTAACTATGGCTACACCTTC.

CDR3 sequence: CASSSLGQITGELFF. For the CDR3, the DNA is TGTGCCAGCAGCTCCTTAGGACAGATAACCGGGGAGCTGTTTTTT. This chain links TRBV7-9 with TRBJ2-2, with D possibly being TRBD1 (6 bases). Germline-derived CDR1 and CDR2 are SEHNR and FQNEAQ (reference sequence). Trimming cost V 4 bases and J 5 bases, with 14 bases left between them. The CDR3 is 15 amino acids.

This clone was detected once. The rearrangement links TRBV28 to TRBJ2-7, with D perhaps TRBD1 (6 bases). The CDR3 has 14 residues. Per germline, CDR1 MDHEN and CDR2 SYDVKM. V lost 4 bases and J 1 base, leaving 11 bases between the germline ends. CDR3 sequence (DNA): TGTGCCAGCAGTTCCGACAGGATATCCTACGAGCAGTACTTC. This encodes CASSSDRISYEQYF. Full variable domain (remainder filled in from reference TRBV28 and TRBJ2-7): DVKVTQSSRYLVKRTGEKVFLECVQDMDHENMFWYRQDPGLGLRLIYFSYDVKMKEKGDIPEGYSVSREKKERFSLILESASTNQTSMYLCASSSDRISYEQYFGPGTRLTVT.

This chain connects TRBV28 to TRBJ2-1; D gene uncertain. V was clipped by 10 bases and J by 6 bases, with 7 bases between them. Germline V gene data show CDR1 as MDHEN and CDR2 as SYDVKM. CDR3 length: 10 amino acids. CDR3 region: CANSGNEQFF. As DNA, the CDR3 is TGTGCCAACTCTGGCAATGAGCAGTTCTTC. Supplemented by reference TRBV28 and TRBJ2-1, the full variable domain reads DVKVTQSSRYLVKRTGEKVFLECVQDMDHENMFWYRQDPGLGLRLIYFSYDVKMKEKGDIPEGYSVSREKKERFSLILESASTNQTSMYLCANSGNEQFFGPGTRLTVL.

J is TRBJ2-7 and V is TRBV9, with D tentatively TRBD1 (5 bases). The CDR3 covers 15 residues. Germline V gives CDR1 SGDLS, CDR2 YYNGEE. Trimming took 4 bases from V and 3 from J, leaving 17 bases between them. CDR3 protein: CASSSSYGRGYEQYF. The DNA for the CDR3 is TGTGCCAGCAGCTCCTCTTACGGAAGGGGCTACGAGCAGTACTTC.

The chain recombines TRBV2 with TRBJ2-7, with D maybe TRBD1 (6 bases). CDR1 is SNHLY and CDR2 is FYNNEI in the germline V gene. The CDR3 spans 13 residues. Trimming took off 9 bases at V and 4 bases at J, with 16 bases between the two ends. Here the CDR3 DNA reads TGTGCCAGTTGGGGTGGGGGCCAGTACGAGCAGTACTTC. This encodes CASWGGGQYEQYF.

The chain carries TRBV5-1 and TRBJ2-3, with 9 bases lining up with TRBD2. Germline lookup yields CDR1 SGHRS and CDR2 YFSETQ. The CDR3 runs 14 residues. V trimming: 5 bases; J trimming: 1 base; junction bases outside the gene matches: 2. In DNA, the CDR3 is TGCGCCAGCAGGACTAGCGGAGGCACAGATACGCAGTATTTT. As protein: CASRTSGGTDTQYF. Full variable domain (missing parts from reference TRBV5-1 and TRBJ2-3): KAGVTQTPRYLIKTRGQQVTLSCSPISGHRSVSWYQQTPGQGLQFLFEYFSETQRNKGNFPGRFSGRQFSNSRSEMNVSTLELGDSALYLCASRTSGGTDTQYFGPGTRLTVL.